This TCR beta chain was recorded in a study of CD8+ T cells in alopecia areata. Study-level background: Treatment comprised oral tofacitinib, 5 to 10 mg twice daily, in treated patients. A 6-month off-drug phase came after tofacitinib, which had lasted 6 to 18 months. Study-wide points: Higher clonality than in normal scalp was seen in lesional scalp, especially alopecia totalis/universalis. Although TCR sharing was seen in mice, sharing across patients was less clear, possibly for HLA-related reasons.

Regarding this clone: What it binds is unknown.

cDNA serving as the sequencing template came from extracted, reverse transcribed RNA. Assay: immunoSEQ multiplex PCR; the TCRdb copy retains only in-frame clones and omits some. This repertoire shows more than 110,000 clones, roughly 50% found once; its top ten account for under 6.5%. CDR3 length: 17 amino acids. The V segment lost 0 bases and the J segment 2 bases; nucleotides outside the gene matches: 7. The germline CDR1 and CDR2 sequences are PRHDT and FYEKMQ (reference sequence). The TCR originated in a human donor with alopecia areata. The chain carries TRBV13 and TRBJ2-5; 9 bases line up with TRBD2. This sample comprised CD4+ T cells sorted from blood, obtained at week 0. The DNA for the CDR3 is TGTGCCAGCAGCTTAGGAGGACTAGCGTCTATTCAAGAGACCCAGTACTTC. It specifies CASSLGGLASIQETQYF.